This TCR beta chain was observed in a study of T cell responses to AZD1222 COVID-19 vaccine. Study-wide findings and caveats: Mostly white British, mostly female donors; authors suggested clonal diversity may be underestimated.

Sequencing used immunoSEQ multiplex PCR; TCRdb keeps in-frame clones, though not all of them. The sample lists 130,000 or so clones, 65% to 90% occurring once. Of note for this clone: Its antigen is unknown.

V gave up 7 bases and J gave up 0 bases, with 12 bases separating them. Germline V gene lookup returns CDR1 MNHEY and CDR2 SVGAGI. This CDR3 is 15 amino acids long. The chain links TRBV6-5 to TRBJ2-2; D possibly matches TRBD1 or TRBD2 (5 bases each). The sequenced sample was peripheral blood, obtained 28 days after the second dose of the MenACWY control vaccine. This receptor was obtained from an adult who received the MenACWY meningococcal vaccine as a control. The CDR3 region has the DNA TGTGCCAGCAAACTCCAGGGACCGAACACCGGGGAGCTGTTTTTT. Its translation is CASKLQGPNTGELFF.